This T cell receptor beta chain was recorded in a study of cytomegalovirus exposure and HLA in healthy donors. The study ran its PCR with 60 Vbeta and 13 Jbeta primers. Sequencing was performed with immunoSEQ multiplex PCR; in TCRdb, only in-frame clones are kept and a portion is missing. The sample records 210,000 or so clones, over 80% being singletons. Whole-study results and caveats: After further analysis at a later stage, 16,951 TCR beta sequences were associated with HLA alleles at 0.05 false discovery rate.

In its sample, this clone was seen once. Antigen: not known. CDR1 and CDR2 from the germline V gene are WSHSY and SAAADI. CDR3 length: 14 amino acids. V shed 0 bases and J 5 bases; nucleotides not matched to a gene: 2. The clonotype originates from a boy aged 2 to 10 in good health and CMV-seronegative. This chain connects TRBV10-2 to TRBJ2-3, with 7 bases fitting TRBD2. The sequencing sample was made of PBMCs. Here the CDR3 reads CASSESGGGDTQYF. CDR3 nucleotide sequence: TGCGCCAGCAGTGAGTCGGGGGGGGGAGATACGCAGTATTTT.